The 11 T cell receptor beta chains below were found in one sample sequenced in a study of blood T cell repertoires in COVID-19. The table came from immunoSEQ multiplex PCR; TCRdb's copy has only in-frame clones and leaves some out. The sample lists some 250,000 clones; 65% to 85% were seen once. The specimen sequenced was peripheral blood. All receptors derive from a man aged 35 to 55 with active or convalescent COVID-19.

In this sample, this clone turned up a few times. This chain links TRBV27 with TRBJ1-2; D remains unclear. Germline CDR1 reads MNHEY; CDR2 reads SMNVEV (reference sequence). This CDR3 is 13 amino acids long. V was shortened by 4 bases and J by 6 bases, with 12 bases between the two germline ends. For the CDR3, the DNA is TGTGCCAGCAGTTACCGCGGAGGGAATGGCTACACCTTC. This encodes CASSYRGGNGYTF.

The CDR3 loop is CASRIVMAGSPLHF. The CDR3 nucleotides read TGTGCCAGCAGGATTGTGATGGCGGGGTCACCCCTCCACTTT. The rearrangement links TRBV28 to TRBJ1-6; unclear D gene. The CDR3 has 14 residues. V dropped 6 bases and J dropped 10 bases, with 16 bases sitting between them. The germline CDR1 and CDR2 sequences are MDHEN and SYDVKM.

In nucleotides, the CDR3 is TGTGCCAGCAGCGCCCCTAAGACAGTCTATCAGCCCCAGCATTTT. As protein: CASSAPKTVYQPQHF. The V and J genes are TRBV21-1 and TRBJ1-5; TRBD1 is the table's D call and was not checked against the DNA. TRBV21-1 is an annotated pseudogene. CDR3 length: 15 residues.

The chain has TRBV29-1 and TRBJ1-3; possibly TRBD1 for D (6 bases). CDR1 is SQVTM and CDR2 is ANQGSEA in the germline V gene. Trimming took 3 bases from V and 0 from J, leaving 12 bases between them. The CDR3 is 15 amino acids. CDR3: CSVDGGGSSGNTIYF. The DNA for the CDR3 is TGCAGCGTTGATGGGGGCGGGAGCTCTGGAAACACCATATATTTT.

The chain is built from TRBV5-1 and TRBJ2-7; 10 nucleotides match TRBD1. V trimming: 3 bases; J trimming: 3 bases; junction bases outside the gene matches: 6. The CDR3 is 15 residues long. The germline V gene encodes CDR1 SGHRS and CDR2 YFSETQ. The chain's CDR3 is CASSSTTGGFYEQYF. In DNA form, the CDR3 reads TGCGCCAGCAGCTCGACGACAGGGGGCTTCTACGAGCAGTACTTC. The full variable domain, rest sourced from reference TRBV5-1 and TRBJ2-7, is KAGVTQTPRYLIKTRGQQVTLSCSPISGHRSVSWYQQTPGQGLQFLFEYFSETQRNKGNFPGRFSGRQFSNSRSEMNVSTLELGDSALYLCASSSTTGGFYEQYFGPGTRLTVT.

The chain combines TRBV6-5 with TRBJ1-4, with TRBD1 matching 8 bases. In germline, CDR1 is MNHEY, CDR2 SVGAGI. This CDR3 has 14 residues. V lost 7 bases, J lost 8 bases, and 9 bases stayed unmatched. CDR3 protein: CASTKGQGNEKLFF. The DNA of the CDR3 is TGTGCCAGCACCAAAGGACAGGGCAACGAAAAACTGTTTTTT.

J is TRBJ2-1 and V is TRBV19; 15 nucleotides align to TRBD2. CDR3 size: 15 residues. Germline lookup yields CDR1 LNHDA and CDR2 SQIVND (reference sequence). J was trimmed by 6 bases and V by 6 bases; bases with no gene match: 3. As DNA, the CDR3 is TGTGCCAGTAGCGGGGGACTAGCGGGAGGCAATGAGCAGTTCTTC. It is translated as CASSGGLAGGNEQFF.

The rearrangement joins TRBV30 to TRBJ2-7, with 7 bases lining up with TRBD2. CDR1 is GTSNPN, CDR2 SVGIG, per germline (reference sequence). V lost 0 bases to trimming and J lost 2 bases; unmatched junction nucleotides: 1. The length of the CDR3 is 13 residues. The CDR3 region has the DNA TGTGCCTGGAGTGTACGGGGGGCCTACGAGCAGTACTTC. Amino acid sequence: CAWSVRGAYEQYF.

This rearrangement joins TRBV6-2 or TRBV6-3 to TRBJ2-6; TRBD2 agrees at 8 bases. The CDR3 length is 15 residues. Germline CDR1 is MNHEY and CDR2 is SVGEGT. Germline trimming cut 6 bases from V and 0 bases from J; bases unmatched to any gene: 1. The CDR3 coding sequence is TGTGCCAGCAGCGGGGGGGGCTCTGGGGCCAACGTCCTGACTTTC. This gives the protein CASSGGGSGANVLTF.

This chain connects TRBV19 to TRBJ2-1, with 9 positions matching TRBD2. The CDR3 is 16 residues long. Germline CDR1 reads LNHDA; CDR2 reads SQIVND (reference sequence). With 7 bases clipped from V and 3 bases from J, the junction kept 10 bases outside the gene matches. The CDR3 loop reads CASTGGAGGLYNEQFF. CDR3 DNA: TGTGCCAGTACCGGGGGAGCGGGAGGTCTCTACAATGAGCAGTTCTTC.

This chain uses TRBV4-2 with TRBJ2-7; D is possibly TRBD2 (5 bases). The CDR3 runs to 14 residues. The germline CDR1 and CDR2 sequences are LGHNA and YNFKEQ. The V gene lost 1 base and the J gene lost 2 bases, with 9 bases spanning the gap. The CDR3 DNA is TGTGCCAGCAGCCAAGGGGAGTTCACCTACGAGCAGTACTTC. Encoded protein: CASSQGEFTYEQYF.